This paragraph reports one T cell receptor beta chain. Its antigen is currently unknown. The data were taken from a study of response to subunit inactivated influenza vaccine. In TCRdb, the RT-PCR reads were re-called with MiXCR into one record per CDR3 protein. This sample has about 520,000 distinct CDR3 sequences, with 6.5% to 8% found just once. Germline values: CDR1 LGHNA, CDR2 YNFKEQ. This CDR3 contains 15 residues. V shed 4 bases, J shed 8 bases, and the junction held 7 bases outside the gene matches. Broader study findings: The authors put forward the suggestion that each seasonal influenza vaccination may bring in only a limited number of new T cells.

This specimen was PBMCs from blood, taken about 23 months after vaccination. The receptor was derived from a man between 50 and 69 years old who received an inactivated influenza vaccine. The rearrangement links TRBV4-2 to TRBJ2-1, with TRBD2 identical over 11 bases. CDR3 sequence (DNA): TGTGCCAGCAGCCCCGGGGTAGCGGGGGGGCATGAGCAGTTCTTC. Translating gives CASSPGVAGGHEQFF.